These 23 T cell receptor beta chains were sequenced from one sample in a study of siplizumab effects on memory and regulatory T cells. Assay used: immunoSEQ multiplex PCR; TCRdb lists only in-frame clones, some missing. Of about 100,000 clones in the sample, 75% to 95% were seen once. The specimen was CD4+ T cells sorted from blood. Receptors were obtained from a human donor in good health. Some clones in this sample may be carry-over from other donors' samples.

The rearrangement joins TRBV6-5 to TRBJ2-3; D may be TRBD1 (6 bases). Germline CDR1 is MNHEY and CDR2 is SVGAGI. Between the trimmed V and J ends, which lost 1 base and 0 bases, there was a span of 8 bases. The CDR3 totals 15 residues. CDR3 coding DNA: TGTGCCAGCAGTTACTATGGACAGAGCACAGATACGCAGTATTTT. It yields the protein CASSYYGQSTDTQYF.

This chain connects TRBV11-3 to TRBJ2-7; TRBD1 matches 7 bases. CDR1 is SGHNT, CDR2 YENEEA, per germline. With 8 bases clipped from V and 6 bases from J, the junction kept 4 bases outside the gene matches. The CDR3 runs 11 residues. For the CDR3, the DNA is TGTGCCAGCCGAGGGGGCGGCGAGCAGTACTTC. Protein product: CASRGGGEQYF.

This clone has more than one count but fewer than ten. This chain uses TRBV19 with TRBJ1-5, with D possibly being TRBD1 (6 bases). This CDR3 has 16 residues. V lost 3 bases, J lost 0 bases, and 12 bases lay in between. CDR1 and CDR2 from the germline V gene are LNHDA and SQIVND (reference sequence). CDR3 DNA sequence: TGTGCCAGTAGTATCCCGGACAGTCTTAGCAATCAGCCCCAGCATTTT. This translates into CASSIPDSLSNQPQHF.

V is TRBV11-1 and J is TRBJ2-3; D gene unclear. V shed 1 base and J shed 5 bases, with 4 bases lying between them. The germline CDR1 and CDR2 sequences are SGHAT and FQDESV (reference sequence). The CDR3 length is 12 residues. In nucleotides, the CDR3 is TGTGCCAGCAGCTTAGTCCGAGATACGCAGTATTTT. Amino acids: CASSLVRDTQYF.

V and J are TRBV2 and TRBJ2-3; 10 nucleotides agree with TRBD1. Germline trimming cut 6 bases from V and 4 bases from J; bases unmatched to any gene: 7. The CDR3 loop spans 15 amino acids. Per germline, CDR1 SNHLY and CDR2 FYNNEI. The CDR3 sequence is CASRPGTGEADTQYF. Written as DNA, the CDR3 is TGTGCCAGCAGGCCAGGGACAGGGGAGGCAGATACGCAGTATTTT.

V usage is TRBV11-3 and J usage is TRBJ2-1, with 12 bases identical to TRBD2. The CDR3 covers 17 residues. Trimming cost V 3 bases and J 4 bases; bases outside gene matches: 7. Per the germline V gene, CDR1 is SGHNT and CDR2 is YENEEA. CDR3 nucleotide sequence: TGTGCCAGCAGCTTCTCAGTGACTAGCGGGGGTTACAATGAGCAGTTCTTC. Translation gives CASSFSVTSGGYNEQFF.

This clone was counted a single time. J is TRBJ1-5 and V is TRBV2; D not certain. The CDR3 sequence is 11 residues long. V lost 5 bases and J lost 12, with 11 bases in between. Per the germline V gene, CDR1 is SNHLY and CDR2 is FYNNEI. This chain's CDR3 is CASSTDEVQHF. The CDR3 bases are TGTGCCAGCAGTACCGACGAGGTCCAGCATTTT. Complete variable domain (other parts from reference TRBV2 and TRBJ1-5): EPEVTQTPSHQVTQMGQEVILRCVPISNHLYFYWYRQILGQKVEFLVSFYNNEISEKSEIFDDQFSVERPDGSNFTLKIRSTKLEDSAMYFCASSTDEVQHFGDGTRLSIL.

This rearrangement joins TRBV18 to TRBJ2-3; TRBD2 matches at 9 bases. This CDR3 contains 14 residues. V was pared by 3 bases and J by 5 bases, with 3 bases of the junction left unmatched. CDR1 and CDR2 (germline): KGHSH, LQKENI. The CDR3 DNA follows: TGTGCCAGCTCACCGTTAGCGGGAGAAGATACGCAGTATTTT. It codes for CASSPLAGEDTQYF.

The chain couples TRBV5-1 to TRBJ2-5, with 11 bases matching TRBD2. Germline values: CDR1 SGHRS, CDR2 YFSETQ. Trimming cost V 4 bases and J 4 bases; bases outside gene matches: 3. CDR3 length: 14 residues. DNA for the CDR3: TGCGCCAGCAGCAGGACTAGCGGGCGAGAGACCCAGTACTTC. Translation gives CASSRTSGRETQYF.

This rearrangement joins TRBV5-5 to TRBJ2-7; D gene uncertain. The CDR3 spans 13 residues. V lost 2 bases and J lost 5, with 11 bases in between. The V gene's germline CDR1 is SGHKS and CDR2 YYEKEE (reference sequence). CDR3 protein: CASSFLPYDEQYF. CDR3 DNA sequence: TGTGCCAGCAGCTTCCTACCCTATGACGAGCAGTACTTC.

V gene TRBV28 combines with J gene TRBJ1-1; D is uncertain. The CDR3 consists of 12 residues. Between the trimmed V and J ends, which lost 7 bases and 8 bases, there was a span of 14 bases. Per germline, CDR1 MDHEN and CDR2 SYDVKM. In DNA, the CDR3 is TGTGCCAGCACCCCGCGGGTGTCCGAAGCTTTCTTT. Amino acids: CASTPRVSEAFF.

The chain couples TRBV5-4 to TRBJ2-3, with 8 bases matching TRBD2. V trimming: 1 base; J trimming: 4 bases; junction bases outside the gene matches: 5. Germline V gives CDR1 SGHNT, CDR2 YYREEE (reference sequence). The CDR3 is made up of 15 amino acids. The CDR3: CASSLPAGEADTQYF. Here the CDR3 DNA reads TGTGCCAGCAGCTTGCCAGCGGGAGAAGCAGATACGCAGTATTTT. Filled out from reference TRBV5-4 and TRBJ2-3, the complete variable domain reads ETGVTQSPTHLIKTRGQQVTLRCSSQSGHNTVSWYQQALGQGPQFIFQYYREEENGRGNFPPRFSGLQFPNYSSELNVNALELDDSALYLCASSLPAGEADTQYFGPGTRLTVL.

This chain connects TRBV10-1 to TRBJ1-1; a weak D match, TRBD1 (6 bases). Germline CDR1 WNHNN, CDR2 SYGVQD (reference sequence). The CDR3 extends over 18 amino acids. The germline V and J ends were trimmed by 6 bases and 1 base, with 24 bases remaining between them. In DNA, the CDR3 is TGCGCCAGCAGGAAGGACAGCCGATCTCCCTTTGGGAACACTGAAGCTTTCTTT. Its protein product is CASRKDSRSPFGNTEAFF.

This clone was recorded a few times. In DNA form, the CDR3 reads TGTGCCAGCAGTTACGACAGGGCCACTGAAGCTTTCTTT. Translating it yields CASSYDRATEAFF. The J gene is TRBJ1-1, the V gene TRBV2, with 7 positions matching TRBD1. This CDR3 has 13 amino acids. V dropped 5 bases and J dropped 4; count of bases not matched to a gene: 4. The germline CDR1 and CDR2 sequences are SNHLY and FYNNEI.

This chain joins TRBV5-1 and TRBJ2-3; 8 positions agree with TRBD2. Germline assignment: CDR1 SGHRS and CDR2 YFSETQ. This CDR3 comprises 16 residues. J gave up 0 bases and V 2 bases, and 5 bases lay outside the gene matches. The CDR3 here is CASSLLGTRSTDTQYF. DNA for the CDR3: TGCGCCAGCAGCTTATTAGGGACTAGAAGCACAGATACGCAGTATTTT.

The chain carries TRBV6-6 and TRBJ2-7; TRBD1 agrees at 10 bases. The V segment lost 2 bases and the J segment 7 bases; nucleotides outside the gene matches: 5. This CDR3 contains 14 residues. Germline CDR1 is MNHNY and CDR2 is SVGAGI (reference sequence). The CDR3 DNA sequence: TGTGCCAGCAGTTACCCGACAGGGGGCTTAGAGCAGTACTTC. Amino acids: CASSYPTGGLEQYF.

The chain uses TRBV7-9 and TRBJ2-3, with unresolved D. Trimming stripped 6 bases from V and 2 bases from J, with 3 bases between. Germline loops: CDR1 SEHNR, CDR2 FQNEAQ (reference sequence). This CDR3 comprises 11 residues. The CDR3 sequence: CASSSTDTQYF. CDR3 nucleotides: TGTGCCAGCAGTTCCACAGATACGCAGTATTTT.

This chain uses TRBV7-2 with TRBJ2-7; D is perhaps TRBD1 or TRBD2 (5 bases each). With 5 bases removed from V and 0 bases from J, the gap between germline ends came to 14 bases. From germline, CDR1 is SGHTA and CDR2 FQGNSA. The CDR3 covers 15 residues. CDR3 DNA: TGTGCCAGCAGCCGGGACGGGCACCGCTCCTACGAGCAGTACTTC. This codes for CASSRDGHRSYEQYF.

This sequence joins TRBV14 and TRBJ2-3; maybe TRBD2 (6 bases). The CDR3 sequence is 16 residues long. Germline loops: CDR1 SGHDN, CDR2 FVKESK. Trimming cost V 0 bases and J 4 bases, with 14 bases left between them. The CDR3 DNA reads TGTGCCAGCAGCCAAGATCTTATATGGGGGGCAGATACGCAGTATTTT. Translating it yields CASSQDLIWGADTQYF.

This chain connects TRBV7-9 to TRBJ1-1; possibly TRBD1 for D (5 bases). V lost 5 bases, J lost 1 base, and 17 bases lay in between. The CDR3 is 16 residues long. Germline V CDR1 and CDR2: SEHNR, FQNEAQ (reference sequence). The CDR3 reads CASSPLGVLGNTEAFF. The CDR3 coding sequence is TGTGCCAGCAGCCCCTTGGGGGTTTTGGGGAACACTGAAGCTTTCTTT.

This sequence joins TRBV7-2 and TRBJ2-1; D might be TRBD2 (6 bases). V gave up 1 base and J gave up 0 bases, with 7 bases separating them. Per germline, CDR1 SGHTA and CDR2 FQGNSA. The CDR3 is 15 amino acids. The CDR3 DNA reads TGTGCCAGCAGCTTAGGCGGGGTCTCCTACAATGAGCAGTTCTTC. Its protein is CASSLGGVSYNEQFF.

This rearrangement joins TRBV7-2 to TRBJ1-3; D call uncertain. Germline CDR1 reads SGHTA; CDR2 reads FQGNSA. V was shortened by 1 base and J by 6 bases, with 7 bases between the two germline ends. CDR3 length: 13 amino acids. The CDR3 bases are TGTGCCAGCAGCTTAGTATCCCTAAACACCATATATTTT. Translated: CASSLVSLNTIYF.

The rearrangement links TRBV27 to TRBJ2-2, with D tentatively TRBD2 (5 bases). V was trimmed by 9 bases and J by 5 bases, leaving 13 bases between them. The CDR3 contains 13 residues. Germline values: CDR1 MNHEY, CDR2 SMNVEV (reference sequence). CDR3 coding DNA: TGTGCCAGTAGGAAACTAGGGACCGGGGAGCTGTTTTTT. Encoded protein: CASRKLGTGELFF.